This is a list of T cell receptor beta chains from one sample in a study of cytomegalovirus exposure and HLA in healthy donors. Profiling relied on immunoSEQ multiplex PCR, and the TCRdb table lists in-frame clones only, not all of them. The sample contains under 250,000 clones, over 65% of which appear only once. The sample taken for sequencing was PBMCs. These receptors were taken from a woman aged 30 to 39 in good health and CMV-seronegative. The CDR3 runs from the conserved cysteine through the conserved F or W. Fields, in order: clone size, J gene, D gene, V gene, CDR3 length, CDR3 protein, CDR3 DNA. The D gene is left open where the match is weak. The size entry is marked missing in some rows and otherwise reads once, few, many or a size class.

abundance: NA
j_gene: TRBJ2-4
d_gene: TRBD1
v_gene: TRBV5-4
len: 16
CDR3aa: CASSRGQGITKNIQYF
CDR3nt: TGTGCCAGCAGCCGCGGACAGGGTATAACCAAAAACATTCAGTACTTC

abundance: NA
j_gene: TRBJ2-3
d_gene: NA
v_gene: TRBV19
len: 16
CDR3aa: CASTPRAGERGDTQYF
CDR3nt: TGTGCCAGTACCCCCAGAGCCGGAGAAAGGGGAGATACGCAGTATTTT

abundance: NA
j_gene: TRBJ2-5
d_gene: TRBD1
v_gene: TRBV5-6
len: 11
CDR3aa: CASSADRVQYF
CDR3nt: TGTGCCAGCAGCGCGGACAGGGTTCAGTACTTC

abundance: NA
j_gene: TRBJ2-3
d_gene: TRBD2
v_gene: TRBV18
len: 14
CDR3aa: CASLPGLRTDTQYF
CDR3nt: TGTGCCAGCTTACCGGGACTACGCACAGATACGCAGTATTTT

abundance: NA
j_gene: TRBJ2-7
d_gene: NA
v_gene: TRBV27
len: 14
CDR3aa: CASSLVRDSYEQYF
CDR3nt: TGTGCCAGCAGTTTAGTTCGGGACTCCTACGAGCAGTACTTC

abundance: NA
j_gene: TRBJ1-6
d_gene: NA
v_gene: TRBV2
len: 14
CDR3aa: CASSVRQQNSPLHF
CDR3nt: TGTGCCAGCAGTGTAAGACAGCAGAATTCACCCCTCCACTTT

abundance: NA
j_gene: TRBJ2-3
d_gene: NA
v_gene: TRBV9
len: 16
CDR3aa: CASSGRGGHSTDTQYF
CDR3nt: TGTGCCAGCAGCGGAAGGGGTGGACACAGCACAGATACGCAGTATTTT

abundance: few
j_gene: TRBJ1-2
d_gene: TRBD1
v_gene: TRBV27
len: 16
CDR3aa: CASSFLPGQGTDGYTF
CDR3nt: TGTGCCAGCAGTTTCCTCCCAGGACAGGGAACGGATGGCTACACCTTC

abundance: NA
j_gene: TRBJ1-2
d_gene: NA
v_gene: TRBV6-5
len: 15
CDR3aa: CASSYEPTGKDGYTF
CDR3nt: TGTGCCAGCAGTTACGAACCAACAGGGAAAGATGGCTACACCTTC

abundance: NA
j_gene: TRBJ1-5
d_gene: NA
v_gene: TRBV5-1
len: 13
CDR3aa: CASSLDQGQPQHF
CDR3nt: TGCGCCAGCAGCTTGGACCAGGGGCAGCCCCAGCATTTT

abundance: NA
j_gene: TRBJ1-1
d_gene: NA
v_gene: TRBV4-1
len: 14
CDR3aa: CASSSQAENTEAFF
CDR3nt: TGCGCCAGCAGCTCACAGGCGGAGAACACTGAAGCTTTCTTT

abundance: NA
j_gene: TRBJ2-5
d_gene: TRBD2
v_gene: TRBV6-5
len: 15
CDR3aa: CASSYWAGEVETQYF
CDR3nt: TGTGCCAGCAGTTACTGGGCGGGGGAGGTAGAGACCCAGTACTTC

abundance: NA
j_gene: TRBJ2-7
d_gene: TRBD2
v_gene: TRBV4-2
len: 18
CDR3aa: CASSLLPTRSGGSYEQYF
CDR3nt: TGTGCCAGCAGCCTCCTCCCGACCCGTAGCGGGGGATCCTACGAGCAGTACTTC

abundance: once
j_gene: TRBJ1-1
d_gene: TRBD1
v_gene: TRBV29-1
len: 13
CDR3aa: CSVGGQGFTEAFF
CDR3nt: TGCAGCGTTGGAGGACAGGGTTTCACTGAAGCTTTCTTT

abundance: NA
j_gene: TRBJ1-1
d_gene: TRBD1
v_gene: TRBV7-6
len: 17
CDR3aa: CASSLAQGFIGSTEAFF
CDR3nt: TGTGCCAGCAGCTTAGCACAGGGGTTTATCGGTAGCACTGAAGCTTTCTTT

abundance: NA
j_gene: TRBJ1-2
d_gene: NA
v_gene: TRBV28
len: 13
CDR3aa: CASSYPSIYGYTF
CDR3nt: TGTGCCAGCAGTTATCCATCCATCTATGGCTACACCTTC

abundance: NA
j_gene: TRBJ1-1
d_gene: NA
v_gene: TRBV28
len: 13
CDR3aa: CASSFPPGTEAFF
CDR3nt: TGTGCCAGCAGTTTCCCGCCGGGCACTGAAGCTTTCTTT

abundance: NA
j_gene: TRBJ1-2
d_gene: TRBD1
v_gene: TRBV4-1
len: 14
CDR3aa: CASSQRQGNNGYPF
CDR3nt: TGCGCCAGCAGCCAAAGACAGGGCAACAATGGCTACCCCTTC

abundance: few
j_gene: TRBJ1-2
d_gene: TRBD1
v_gene: TRBV5-1
len: 14
CDR3aa: CASSLGTGGVGYTF
CDR3nt: TGCGCCAGCAGCTTGGGGACAGGGGGCGTTGGCTACACCTTC

abundance: NA
j_gene: TRBJ1-2
d_gene: NA
v_gene: TRBV6-6
len: 13
CDR3aa: CASREGGNYGYTF
CDR3nt: TGTGCCAGCAGAGAAGGGGGTAACTATGGCTACACCTTC

abundance: NA
j_gene: TRBJ1-2
d_gene: NA
v_gene: TRBV5-4
len: 15
CDR3aa: CASSLVGGEGYGYTF
CDR3nt: TGTGCCAGCAGCTTGGTGGGGGGGGAGGGCTATGGCTACACCTTC

abundance: NA
j_gene: TRBJ2-1
d_gene: NA
v_gene: TRBV11-2
len: 12
CDR3aa: CASKLGGSEQFF
CDR3nt: TGTGCCAGCAAACTAGGAGGGAGTGAGCAGTTCTTC

abundance: NA
j_gene: TRBJ1-6
d_gene: NA
v_gene: TRBV19
len: 14
CDR3aa: CASSIAAGSRPLHF
CDR3nt: TGTGCCAGTAGTATAGCGGCCGGGTCTAGACCCCTCCACTTT

abundance: few
j_gene: TRBJ2-7
d_gene: NA
v_gene: TRBV4-2
len: 17
CDR3aa: CASSHEKNREFRYEQYF
CDR3nt: TGTGCCAGCAGCCACGAGAAAAACCGGGAATTTCGTTACGAGCAGTACTTC

abundance: NA
j_gene: TRBJ2-1
d_gene: NA
v_gene: TRBV4-1
len: 19
CDR3aa: CASSQDRTGVPSWDNEQFF
CDR3nt: TGCGCCAGCAGCCAAGATCGAACCGGGGTCCCCTCGTGGGACAATGAGCAGTTCTTC

abundance: NA
j_gene: TRBJ1-2
d_gene: TRBD1
v_gene: TRBV2
len: 15
CDR3aa: CASCQDRVVTNGYTF
CDR3nt: TGTGCCAGCTGTCAGGACAGGGTCGTTACCAATGGCTACACCTTC

abundance: once
j_gene: TRBJ1-1
d_gene: NA
v_gene: TRBV11-3
len: 14
CDR3aa: CASSLYGGNTEAFF
CDR3nt: TGTGCCAGCAGCTTATACGGGGGAAACACTGAAGCTTTCTTT

abundance: NA
j_gene: TRBJ1-1
d_gene: NA
v_gene: TRBV7-9
len: 12
CDR3aa: CASSRGATEAFF
CDR3nt: TGTGCCAGCAGCCGGGGTGCCACTGAAGCTTTCTTT

abundance: many
j_gene: TRBJ1-1
d_gene: NA
v_gene: TRBV5-6
len: 14
CDR3aa: CASSLVFGLTEAFF
CDR3nt: TGTGCCAGCAGCTTAGTCTTCGGGTTGACTGAAGCTTTCTTT

abundance: NA
j_gene: TRBJ2-3
d_gene: TRBD1
v_gene: TRBV19
len: 15
CDR3aa: CASRHPGQGTDTQYF
CDR3nt: TGTGCCAGTAGGCACCCGGGACAGGGCACAGATACGCAGTATTTT

abundance: NA
j_gene: TRBJ2-7
d_gene: TRBD2
v_gene: TRBV11-1
len: 16
CDR3aa: CASSLREGRTTYEQYF
CDR3nt: TGTGCCAGCAGCTTAAGGGAGGGACGGACCACCTACGAGCAGTACTTC

abundance: NA
j_gene: TRBJ2-7
d_gene: NA
v_gene: TRBV5-6
len: 18
CDR3aa: CASSPEGPGTLYSYEQYF
CDR3nt: TGTGCCAGCAGCCCGGAGGGGCCAGGAACACTATACTCCTACGAGCAGTACTTC

abundance: NA
j_gene: TRBJ2-1
d_gene: TRBD1
v_gene: TRBV18
len: 14
CDR3aa: CASSPRQGLDEQFF
CDR3nt: TGTGCCAGCTCACCACGACAGGGTCTGGATGAGCAGTTCTTC

abundance: few
j_gene: TRBJ2-1
d_gene: NA
v_gene: TRBV6-4
len: 15
CDR3aa: CASSASAGSYNEQFF
CDR3nt: TGTGCCAGCAGTGCGTCGGCGGGGTCCTACAATGAGCAGTTCTTC

abundance: once
j_gene: TRBJ2-1
d_gene: NA
v_gene: TRBV4-1
len: 14
CDR3aa: CASSPRDVNNEQFF
CDR3nt: TGCGCCAGCAGCCCGCGGGACGTTAACAATGAGCAGTTCTTC

abundance: NA
j_gene: TRBJ2-2
d_gene: TRBD2
v_gene: TRBV18
len: 16
CDR3aa: CASSRGLAGGTGELFF
CDR3nt: TGTGCCAGCTCACGCGGACTAGCGGGAGGAACCGGGGAGCTGTTTTTT

abundance: few
j_gene: TRBJ2-7
d_gene: NA
v_gene: TRBV4-1
len: 15
CDR3aa: CASSQVYQGGYEQYF
CDR3nt: TGCGCCAGCAGCCAAGTCTACCAGGGGGGCTACGAGCAGTACTTC

abundance: NA
j_gene: TRBJ2-5
d_gene: TRBD2
v_gene: TRBV2
len: 13
CDR3aa: CASSGLAGETQYF
CDR3nt: TGTGCCAGCAGTGGACTAGCGGGGGAGACCCAGTACTTC

abundance: NA
j_gene: TRBJ1-2
d_gene: NA
v_gene: TRBV2
len: 14
CDR3aa: CASTNLQGGIGYTF
CDR3nt: TGTGCCAGCACTAATTTACAGGGTGGAATTGGCTACACCTTC

abundance: NA
j_gene: TRBJ1-1
d_gene: TRBD1
v_gene: TRBV10-3
len: 12
CDR3aa: CAIREGQLEAFF
CDR3nt: TGTGCCATCAGAGAGGGACAGCTAGAAGCTTTCTTT

abundance: NA
j_gene: TRBJ1-4
d_gene: NA
v_gene: TRBV30
len: 12
CDR3aa: CACRGGDEKLFF
CDR3nt: TGTGCCTGCCGAGGGGGAGATGAAAAACTGTTTTTT

abundance: NA
j_gene: TRBJ2-7
d_gene: TRBD2
v_gene: TRBV4-2
len: 13
CDR3aa: CASSTSRGERQYF
CDR3nt: TGTGCCAGCTCAACAAGTCGGGGGGAAAGGCAGTACTTC

abundance: NA
j_gene: TRBJ1-1
d_gene: NA
v_gene: TRBV21-1
len: 13
CDR3aa: CASSKTGHTEAFF
CDR3nt: TGTGCCAGCAGCAAGACAGGGCACACTGAAGCTTTCTTT

abundance: NA
j_gene: TRBJ1-1
d_gene: NA
v_gene: TRBV30
len: 13
CDR3aa: CAWGRGMNTEAFF
CDR3nt: TGTGCCTGGGGTAGGGGGATGAACACTGAAGCTTTCTTT

abundance: NA
j_gene: TRBJ1-6
d_gene: NA
v_gene: TRBV15
len: 17
CDR3aa: CATSRDTTLGRESPLHF
CDR3nt: TGTGCCACCAGCAGAGATACGACGCTCGGTCGGGAATCACCCCTCCACTTT

abundance: NA
j_gene: TRBJ1-4
d_gene: TRBD1
v_gene: TRBV28
len: 17
CDR3aa: CASSLPTTDRSNEKLFF
CDR3nt: TGTGCCAGCAGTTTACCGACGACGGACAGGTCCAATGAAAAACTGTTTTTT

abundance: NA
j_gene: TRBJ2-5
d_gene: NA
v_gene: TRBV5-6
len: 15
CDR3aa: CASSSTGLTQETQYF
CDR3nt: TGTGCCAGCAGCAGTACAGGGCTCACCCAAGAGACCCAGTACTTC

abundance: NA
j_gene: TRBJ1-6
d_gene: NA
v_gene: TRBV6-5
len: 15
CDR3aa: CASSYERSYNSPLHF
CDR3nt: TGTGCCAGCAGTTACGAGAGGTCCTATAATTCACCCCTCCACTTT

abundance: NA
j_gene: TRBJ1-2
d_gene: TRBD1
v_gene: TRBV5-1
len: 13
CDR3aa: CASSEGQGYGYTF
CDR3nt: TGCGCCAGCAGCGAGGGACAGGGCTATGGCTACACCTTC

abundance: NA
j_gene: TRBJ1-1
d_gene: NA
v_gene: TRBV11-2
len: 16
CDR3aa: CASSLGLETRGTEAFF
CDR3nt: TGTGCCAGCAGCTTAGGTCTTGAGACTCGGGGCACTGAAGCTTTCTTT

abundance: NA
j_gene: TRBJ1-6
d_gene: NA
v_gene: TRBV6-6
len: 16
CDR3aa: CASRAGFRASGSPLHF
CDR3nt: TGTGCCAGCAGGGCCGGTTTTAGGGCTAGCGGTTCACCCCTCCACTTT

abundance: NA
j_gene: TRBJ1-1
d_gene: NA
v_gene: TRBV15
len: 15
CDR3aa: CATKGRGLSPTEAFF
CDR3nt: TGTGCCACCAAAGGAAGGGGTTTAAGTCCCACTGAAGCTTTCTTT

abundance: once
j_gene: TRBJ2-7
d_gene: TRBD1
v_gene: TRBV30
len: 19
CDR3aa: CAWSVVRTGLNRGAHEQYF
CDR3nt: TGTGCCTGGAGTGTAGTCCGGACAGGGCTTAATAGAGGTGCTCACGAGCAGTACTTC

abundance: NA
j_gene: TRBJ2-7
d_gene: TRBD2
v_gene: TRBV4-1
len: 16
CDR3aa: CASSQVGGGPPYEQYF
CDR3nt: TGCGCCAGCAGCCAAGTGGGGGGGGGACCACCCTACGAGCAGTACTTC

abundance: few
j_gene: TRBJ1-1
d_gene: TRBD1
v_gene: TRBV19
len: 14
CDR3aa: CASSWGQGNTEAFF
CDR3nt: TGTGCCAGTAGTTGGGGACAGGGTAACACTGAAGCTTTCTTT

abundance: NA
j_gene: TRBJ2-3
d_gene: NA
v_gene: TRBV27
len: 16
CDR3aa: CASSLEWRGPTDTQYF
CDR3nt: TGTGCCAGCAGTTTGGAGTGGCGGGGACCCACAGATACGCAGTATTTT

abundance: NA
j_gene: TRBJ2-7
d_gene: TRBD2
v_gene: TRBV4-1
len: 16
CDR3aa: CASSQRAGGIWGEQYF
CDR3nt: TGCGCCAGCAGCCAGAGGGCCGGGGGGATTTGGGGCGAGCAGTACTTC

abundance: NA
j_gene: TRBJ1-2
d_gene: NA
v_gene: TRBV7-2
len: 16
CDR3aa: CASSLGSGVYDYGYTF
CDR3nt: TGTGCCAGCAGCTTAGGCTCCGGGGTTTATGACTATGGCTACACCTTC

abundance: NA
j_gene: TRBJ2-5
d_gene: NA
v_gene: TRBV13
len: 16
CDR3aa: CASSSQGSRYQETQYF
CDR3nt: TGTGCCAGCAGCTCGCAGGGGAGCCGGTACCAAGAGACCCAGTACTTC